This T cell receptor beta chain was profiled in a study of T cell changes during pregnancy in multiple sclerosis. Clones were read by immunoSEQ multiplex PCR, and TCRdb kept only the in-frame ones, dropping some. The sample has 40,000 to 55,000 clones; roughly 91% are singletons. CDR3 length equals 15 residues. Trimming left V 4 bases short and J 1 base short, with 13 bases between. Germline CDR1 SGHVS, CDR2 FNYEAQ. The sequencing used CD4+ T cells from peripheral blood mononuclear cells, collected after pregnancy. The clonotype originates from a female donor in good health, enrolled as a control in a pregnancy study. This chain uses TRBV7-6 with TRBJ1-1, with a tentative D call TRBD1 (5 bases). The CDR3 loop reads CASSSRSDRNTEAFF. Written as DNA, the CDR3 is TGTGCCAGCAGCTCTAGGTCCGACAGGAACACTGAAGCTTTCTTT.